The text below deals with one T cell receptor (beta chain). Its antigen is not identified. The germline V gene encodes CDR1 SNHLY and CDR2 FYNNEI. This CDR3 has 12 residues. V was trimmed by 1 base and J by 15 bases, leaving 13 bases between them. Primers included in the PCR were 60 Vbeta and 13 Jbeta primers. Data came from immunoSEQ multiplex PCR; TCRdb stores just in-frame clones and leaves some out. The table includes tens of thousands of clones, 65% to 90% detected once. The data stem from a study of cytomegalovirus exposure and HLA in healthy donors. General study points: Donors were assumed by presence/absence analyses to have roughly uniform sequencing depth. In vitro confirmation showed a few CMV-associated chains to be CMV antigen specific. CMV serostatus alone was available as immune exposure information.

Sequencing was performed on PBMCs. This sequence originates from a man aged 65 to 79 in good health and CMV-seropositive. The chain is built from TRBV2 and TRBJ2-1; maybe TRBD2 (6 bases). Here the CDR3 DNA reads TGTGCCAGCAGTGAAGGATGGCGGGGTTTGTTCTTC. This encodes CASSEGWRGLFF.